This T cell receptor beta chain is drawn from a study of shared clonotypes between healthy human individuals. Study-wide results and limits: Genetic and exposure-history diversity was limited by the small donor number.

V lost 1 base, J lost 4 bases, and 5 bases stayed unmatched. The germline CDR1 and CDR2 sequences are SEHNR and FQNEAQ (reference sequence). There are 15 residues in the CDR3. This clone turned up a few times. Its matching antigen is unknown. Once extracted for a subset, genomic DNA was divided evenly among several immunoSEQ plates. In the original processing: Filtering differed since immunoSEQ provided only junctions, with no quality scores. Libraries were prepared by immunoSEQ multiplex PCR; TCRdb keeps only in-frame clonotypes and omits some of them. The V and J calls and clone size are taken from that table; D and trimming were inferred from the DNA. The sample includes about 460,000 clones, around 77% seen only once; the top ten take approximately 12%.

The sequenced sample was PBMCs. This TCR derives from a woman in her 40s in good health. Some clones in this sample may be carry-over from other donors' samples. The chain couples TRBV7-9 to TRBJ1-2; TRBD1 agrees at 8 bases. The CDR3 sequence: CASSLERTGTYGYTF. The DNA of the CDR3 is TGTGCCAGCAGCTTAGAAAGGACAGGGACCTATGGCTACACCTTC.